Included here is one TCR beta chain sequence, with context. This clonotype was seen repeatedly, ten times or more. Its recognized antigen is unknown. Per-base quality was not reported, and no clone a single base away is much larger than it. This record comes from a study of early T cells in non-severe SARS-CoV-2 infection (dated by TCRdb to about 2021). Some background on the complete study: Because TCR sequencing was done on bulk RNA from unsorted whole blood, the alpha and beta chains could not be paired. On the study overall, not on this receptor specifically: VDJdb matching was skewed toward anti-spike CD8 responses and likely underestimated virus-specific expansions by missing private and CD4 specificities.

The study was a case-control design nested within a healthcare worker cohort in London, UK, with weekly nasopharyngeal swab PCR tests and blood sampling. Healthcare workers were enrolled in the week of the UK lockdown, from 23 to 31 March 2020, and were followed every week for up to roughly 16 weeks. Library generation was performed with 5' RACE. This sample was sequenced with a NextSeq 500. To correct for sequencing error and PCR bias, the TCR library protocol tagged individual cDNA molecules with unique molecular identifiers. Both TCR alpha and beta chains were sequenced, and tight co-correlation was observed between alpha and beta sequence abundances in each sample. The authors processed their data as follows. Decombinator V4 was used to perform V gene, J gene and CDR3 annotation of TCR sequences. TCRs were defined as expanded if a significant change between any two time points was detected under a Poisson model with p below 0.0001. TCR abundances were normalised to the total number of TCRs sequenced in each sample and reported as counts per million. VDJdb, accessed 1 November 2021, was searched for CMV, EBV and SARS-CoV-2 annotated TCRs, with TCRs annotated for multiple antigens excluded. The raw public data were reprocessed by TCRdb itself: fastp quality trimming at Q25, MiXCR clonotype calling, in-frame beta chains only. A single entry per CDR3 protein holds the most common genes and DNA from its merged rows. The V and J calls and clone size come from TCRdb's table, not from the authors' own analysis. The sample contains about 64,000 distinct CDR3 sequences, about 11% of them found a single time. Of the sample, about 2.7% is held by the ten largest clones.

The input for sequencing was whole blood, taken at baseline. The clonotype comes from an adult who was a healthcare worker with PCR-confirmed SARS-CoV-2 infection or an uninfected control (not recorded which).

CDR3 sequence: CASSVGGVPNTEAFF. The nucleotides are TGTGCCAGCAGCGTAGGGGGAGTTCCGAACACTGAAGCTTTCTTT. Recombination linked TRBV9 to TRBJ1-1, with the D gene not clear enough to name. V is clipped by 0 bases and J by 1 base, and the sequence between their germline boundaries is 10 bases long. There are 15 amino acids in the CDR3, from cysteine to phenylalanine inclusive. Left in the record is the CDR3 DNA by itself, 45 bases read in frame from the first base. The CDR1 and CDR2 encoded by the germline V gene are SGDLS and YYNGEE.